Listed here are 3 T cell receptor beta chains from one sample, sequenced in a study of T cell responses to AZD1222 COVID-19 vaccine. The method was immunoSEQ multiplex PCR; TCRdb's version includes in-frame clones alone and lacks a portion of them. The table records over 85,000 clones, around 89% of them present only once. The specimen was peripheral blood, collected on day 0 of AZD1222 vaccination. The receptors were sampled from an adult in good health.

This clone was seen just once. The DNA of the CDR3 is TGTGCCAGCAGTTACCCTAAGACGCGTTGGTCTAACTATGGCTACACCTTC. Encoded protein: CASSYPKTRWSNYGYTF. The chain is built from TRBV6-2 or TRBV6-3 and TRBJ1-2; D uncertain. Trimming shortened V by 2 bases and J by 0 bases, and 16 bases separated the two germline ends. The CDR3 is made up of 17 amino acids. CDR1 is MNHEY, CDR2 SVGEGT, per germline.

The chain is built from TRBV2 and TRBJ2-7, with a possible D match to TRBD1 (5 bases). Germline CDR1 and CDR2: SNHLY and FYNNEI. The CDR3 runs to 13 residues. Trimming took 4 bases from V and 6 from J, leaving 13 bases between them. The DNA for the CDR3 is TGTGCCAGCAGTGGCAGGGCGTCCCTCGAGCAGTACTTC. Translating it yields CASSGRASLEQYF.

With respect to this clone: This sample includes further DNA sequences coding for the same CDR3. The chain uses TRBV7-9 and TRBJ1-5, with D hard to call. Trimming took off 1 base at V and 3 bases at J, with 10 bases between the two ends. Germline CDR1 reads SEHNR; CDR2 reads FQNEAQ (reference sequence). The CDR3 loop spans 15 amino acids. The CDR3 DNA sequence: TGTGCCAGCAGCTTAGGTCCCGGGTTCAATCAGCCCCAGCATTTT. Translation: CASSLGPGFNQPQHF.